Listed below are T cell receptor beta chains from one sample, sequenced in a study of beta chain features in type 1 diabetes. The method was immunoSEQ multiplex PCR; TCRdb's version includes in-frame clones alone and lacks a portion of them. This table holds 680,000 or so clones, roughly 13% found once. Specimen: naive CD4+ T cells from blood. These receptors originate from a man aged 18 to 29 with type 1 diabetes. Both conserved end residues are part of each CDR3. The order of the fields is V gene, clone size, J gene, D gene, CDR3 protein, CDR3 DNA. D genes are given only for firm matches. Size is stated for part of the rows, as once, few or many counts, or as a class when the clone is expanded.

V gene: TRBV28; clone size: NA; J gene: TRBJ2-7; D gene: TRBD2; CDR3 protein: CAATGAGAYEQYF; CDR3 DNA: TGTGCCGCGACGGGAGCGGGGGCCTACGAGCAGTACTTC
V gene: TRBV18; clone size: few; J gene: TRBJ2-2; D gene: NA; CDR3 protein: CASSPRGITGELFF; CDR3 DNA: TGTGCCAGCTCACCACGTGGGATCACCGGGGAGCTGTTTTTT
V gene: TRBV6-4; clone size: NA; J gene: TRBJ2-1; D gene: NA; CDR3 protein: CASSEIFPSYNEQFF; CDR3 DNA: TGTGCCAGCAGTGAAATATTCCCCTCCTACAATGAGCAGTTCTTC
V gene: TRBV15; clone size: few; J gene: TRBJ2-4; D gene: NA; CDR3 protein: CATSSPPSTARLAKNIQYF; CDR3 DNA: TGTGCCACCAGCAGTCCCCCATCGACAGCCCGGCTAGCCAAAAACATTCAGTACTTC
V gene: TRBV11-2; clone size: few; J gene: TRBJ2-1; D gene: NA; CDR3 protein: CATRATGRQAYNEQFF; CDR3 DNA: TGTGCCACCCGTGCTACCGGGAGACAGGCATACAATGAGCAGTTCTTC
V gene: TRBV10-3; clone size: few; J gene: TRBJ2-3; D gene: NA; CDR3 protein: CAISERAASTDTQYF; CDR3 DNA: TGTGCCATCAGTGAAAGGGCAGCTAGCACAGATACGCAGTATTTT
V gene: TRBV6-6; clone size: NA; J gene: TRBJ2-1; D gene: TRBD1; CDR3 protein: CASRRTGGLNEQFF; CDR3 DNA: TGTGCCAGCAGGCGGACAGGGGGCTTAAATGAGCAGTTCTTC
V gene: TRBV6-5; clone size: few; J gene: TRBJ2-1; D gene: TRBD1; CDR3 protein: CASSYSRTGHGQFF; CDR3 DNA: TGTGCCAGCAGTTACTCGAGGACAGGCCATGGGCAGTTCTTC
V gene: TRBV4-1; clone size: NA; J gene: TRBJ2-1; D gene: NA; CDR3 protein: CASSQEAPGEQFF; CDR3 DNA: TGCGCCAGCAGCCAAGAGGCCCCCGGGGAGCAGTTCTTC
V gene: TRBV5-6; clone size: few; J gene: TRBJ1-1; D gene: TRBD1; CDR3 protein: CASSFTGGKAEAFF; CDR3 DNA: TGTGCCAGCAGCTTTACAGGGGGCAAAGCTGAAGCTTTCTTT
V gene: TRBV13; clone size: once; J gene: TRBJ1-5; D gene: TRBD1; CDR3 protein: CASSLRQGFDQPQHF; CDR3 DNA: TGTGCCAGCAGCTTACGACAGGGGTTCGATCAGCCCCAGCATTTT
V gene: TRBV5-1; clone size: NA; J gene: TRBJ2-7; D gene: NA; CDR3 protein: CASSRLGGPPPHEQYF; CDR3 DNA: TGCGCCAGCAGCCGACTGGGGGGCCCACCCCCCCACGAGCAGTACTTC
V gene: TRBV11-2; clone size: NA; J gene: TRBJ1-2; D gene: TRBD1; CDR3 protein: CASSPGQAVAGYTF; CDR3 DNA: TGTGCCAGCAGCCCCGGACAGGCCGTCGCTGGCTACACCTTC
V gene: TRBV5-4; clone size: few; J gene: TRBJ1-2; D gene: NA; CDR3 protein: CASSWGSNYGYTF; CDR3 DNA: TGTGCCAGCAGCTGGGGATCCAACTATGGCTACACCTTC
V gene: TRBV20-1; clone size: few; J gene: TRBJ2-1; D gene: NA; CDR3 protein: CSASPVTEQFF; CDR3 DNA: TGCAGTGCTAGCCCTGTGACTGAGCAGTTCTTC
V gene: TRBV5-4; clone size: NA; J gene: TRBJ2-2; D gene: NA; CDR3 protein: CASSPGGRESGELFF; CDR3 DNA: TGTGCCAGCAGCCCCGGGGGTAGGGAGTCCGGGGAGCTGTTTTTT
V gene: TRBV28; clone size: NA; J gene: TRBJ2-7; D gene: TRBD1; CDR3 protein: CASSTWVTGEF; CDR3 DNA: TGTGCCAGCAGCACCTGGGTGACAGGGGAATTC
V gene: TRBV10-3; clone size: few; J gene: TRBJ1-1; D gene: NA; CDR3 protein: CAISESVVNTEAFF; CDR3 DNA: TGTGCCATCAGTGAGTCGGTTGTGAACACTGAAGCTTTCTTT
V gene: TRBV5-6; clone size: few; J gene: TRBJ2-7; D gene: TRBD1; CDR3 protein: CASSLLGQGIPEQYF; CDR3 DNA: TGTGCCAGCAGCTTGTTGGGACAGGGGATCCCCGAGCAGTACTTC
V gene: TRBV18; clone size: NA; J gene: TRBJ1-1; D gene: NA; CDR3 protein: CASSPTTGYTEAFF; CDR3 DNA: TGTGCCAGCTCCCCAACCACAGGTTACACTGAAGCTTTCTTT
V gene: TRBV30; clone size: few; J gene: TRBJ2-2; D gene: NA; CDR3 protein: CAWSVGNTGELFF; CDR3 DNA: TGTGCCTGGAGTGTAGGTAACACCGGGGAGCTGTTTTTT
V gene: TRBV7-2; clone size: NA; J gene: TRBJ1-5; D gene: NA; CDR3 protein: CASSLQGANSNQPQHF; CDR3 DNA: TGTGCCAGCAGCTTACAAGGGGCGAATAGCAATCAGCCCCAGCATTTT
V gene: TRBV7-8; clone size: few; J gene: TRBJ2-3; D gene: NA; CDR3 protein: CASSLGVRGTQYF; CDR3 DNA: TGTGCCAGCAGCTTAGGTGTCCGGGGCACGCAGTATTTT
V gene: TRBV30; clone size: NA; J gene: TRBJ1-1; D gene: NA; CDR3 protein: CAWSVQSKVAFF; CDR3 DNA: TGTGCCTGGAGTGTACAGTCTAAGGTGGCTTTCTTT
V gene: TRBV4-2; clone size: few; J gene: TRBJ1-1; D gene: NA; CDR3 protein: CASSRQIENTEAFF; CDR3 DNA: TGTGCCAGCAGCCGGCAAATCGAGAACACTGAAGCTTTCTTT
V gene: TRBV5-1; clone size: NA; J gene: TRBJ2-7; D gene: TRBD1; CDR3 protein: CASSLISGQGPYEQYF; CDR3 DNA: TGCGCCAGCAGCTTGATCTCCGGACAGGGACCATACGAGCAGTACTTC
V gene: TRBV7-9; clone size: few; J gene: TRBJ1-1; D gene: NA; CDR3 protein: CASSSTGTSEAFF; CDR3 DNA: TGTGCCAGCAGTTCCACAGGGACCTCTGAAGCTTTCTTT
V gene: TRBV6-6; clone size: NA; J gene: TRBJ2-3; D gene: NA; CDR3 protein: CASSYVADTQYF; CDR3 DNA: TGTGCCAGCAGTTACGTCGCAGATACGCAGTATTTT
V gene: TRBV7-9; clone size: NA; J gene: TRBJ2-3; D gene: NA; CDR3 protein: CASSPGPFTDTQYF; CDR3 DNA: TGTGCCAGCAGCCCAGGACCTTTCACAGATACGCAGTATTTT
V gene: TRBV5-1; clone size: NA; J gene: TRBJ2-5; D gene: TRBD1; CDR3 protein: CASSLGGQAQYF; CDR3 DNA: TGCGCCAGCAGCTTGGGTGGACAGGCCCAGTACTTC
V gene: TRBV30; clone size: NA; J gene: TRBJ1-1; D gene: NA; CDR3 protein: CAWSVGGKVTEAFF; CDR3 DNA: TGTGCCTGGAGTGTCGGGGGGAAGGTCACTGAAGCTTTCTTT
V gene: TRBV6-5; clone size: few; J gene: TRBJ1-2; D gene: NA; CDR3 protein: CASSYGPDPNYGYTF; CDR3 DNA: TGTGCCAGCAGTTACGGGCCAGACCCTAACTATGGCTACACCTTC
V gene: TRBV6-1; clone size: few; J gene: TRBJ2-2; D gene: NA; CDR3 protein: CASSDPDRANTGELFF; CDR3 DNA: TGTGCCAGCAGTGACCCCGACCGGGCGAACACCGGGGAGCTGTTTTTT
V gene: TRBV30; clone size: few; J gene: TRBJ2-5; D gene: NA; CDR3 protein: CAWGGQFQETQYF; CDR3 DNA: TGTGCCTGGGGTGGACAGTTCCAAGAGACCCAGTACTTC
V gene: TRBV27; clone size: NA; J gene: TRBJ1-2; D gene: NA; CDR3 protein: CASSLYVGNYGYTF; CDR3 DNA: TGTGCCAGCAGTTTATACGTAGGAAACTATGGCTACACCTTC
V gene: TRBV6-1; clone size: NA; J gene: TRBJ2-7; D gene: NA; CDR3 protein: CASHSHSYEQYF; CDR3 DNA: TGTGCCAGCCATAGTCACTCCTACGAGCAGTACTTC
V gene: TRBV30; clone size: NA; J gene: TRBJ1-5; D gene: NA; CDR3 protein: CAWNSRRQSNQPQHF; CDR3 DNA: TGTGCCTGGAATTCGAGAAGGCAAAGCAATCAGCCCCAGCATTTT
V gene: TRBV9; clone size: few; J gene: TRBJ2-1; D gene: NA; CDR3 protein: CASSVGDGPLYNEQFF; CDR3 DNA: TGTGCCAGCAGCGTAGGAGACGGGCCCCTGTACAATGAGCAGTTCTTC
V gene: TRBV7-7; clone size: NA; J gene: TRBJ1-1; D gene: NA; CDR3 protein: CASSQQRNTEAFF; CDR3 DNA: TGTGCTAGCAGCCAACAAAGAAACACTGAAGCTTTCTTT
V gene: TRBV4-1; clone size: few; J gene: TRBJ1-5; D gene: NA; CDR3 protein: CASSQDPFPKPQHF; CDR3 DNA: TGCGCCAGCAGCCAAGATCCGTTCCCCAAGCCCCAGCATTTT
V gene: TRBV30; clone size: few; J gene: TRBJ1-5; D gene: TRBD1; CDR3 protein: CAWSVRQGFNNQPQHF; CDR3 DNA: TGTGCCTGGAGTGTTAGACAGGGATTTAACAATCAGCCCCAGCATTTT
V gene: TRBV29-1; clone size: NA; J gene: TRBJ1-3; D gene: NA; CDR3 protein: CSVAVRGSPGNTIYF; CDR3 DNA: TGCAGCGTTGCTGTGAGGGGCAGTCCTGGAAACACCATATATTTT
V gene: TRBV25-1; clone size: few; J gene: TRBJ2-4; D gene: NA; CDR3 protein: CASSETRGTRSAKNIQYF; CDR3 DNA: TGTGCCAGCAGTGAGACCAGGGGAACTCGGTCAGCCAAAAACATTCAGTACTTC
V gene: TRBV2; clone size: few; J gene: TRBJ1-6; D gene: NA; CDR3 protein: CASSEEGLKNSPLHF; CDR3 DNA: TGTGCCAGCAGTGAGGAGGGATTAAAGAATTCACCCCTCCACTTT
V gene: TRBV5-1; clone size: few; J gene: TRBJ2-1; D gene: NA; CDR3 protein: CASSLAGNYNEQFF; CDR3 DNA: TGCGCCAGCAGCTTGGCAGGGAACTACAATGAGCAGTTCTTC
V gene: TRBV5-1; clone size: few; J gene: TRBJ2-2; D gene: TRBD1; CDR3 protein: CASSSDRGRVPGELFF; CDR3 DNA: TGCGCCAGCAGCTCGGACAGGGGACGGGTCCCCGGGGAGCTGTTTTTT
V gene: TRBV29-1; clone size: NA; J gene: TRBJ2-5; D gene: TRBD2; CDR3 protein: CSVSPHRTSGGETQYF; CDR3 DNA: TGCAGCGTTTCGCCTCACCGGACTAGCGGGGGGGAGACCCAGTACTTC
V gene: TRBV7-8; clone size: few; J gene: TRBJ2-3; D gene: NA; CDR3 protein: CASSLAGLSTDTQYF; CDR3 DNA: TGTGCCAGCAGCTTAGCTGGACTCAGCACAGATACGCAGTATTTT
V gene: TRBV30; clone size: NA; J gene: TRBJ1-4; D gene: NA; CDR3 protein: CAGSWATNEKLFF; CDR3 DNA: TGTGCGGGGTCCTGGGCAACTAATGAAAAACTGTTTTTT
V gene: TRBV5-1; clone size: NA; J gene: TRBJ1-1; D gene: NA; CDR3 protein: CASYLGYPNTEAFF; CDR3 DNA: TGCGCCAGTTACCTAGGGTATCCGAACACTGAAGCTTTCTTT
V gene: TRBV28; clone size: once; J gene: TRBJ1-2; D gene: TRBD1; CDR3 protein: CASTNDPDRAGGYTF; CDR3 DNA: TGTGCCAGCACCAACGATCCTGACAGGGCCGGTGGCTACACCTTC
V gene: TRBV19; clone size: few; J gene: TRBJ1-2; D gene: TRBD1; CDR3 protein: CASTKTGVLDYGYTF; CDR3 DNA: TGTGCCAGTACGAAGACAGGGGTTTTAGACTATGGCTACACCTTC
V gene: TRBV25-1; clone size: NA; J gene: TRBJ1-1; D gene: TRBD1; CDR3 protein: CASSEKGGGEAFF; CDR3 DNA: TGTGCCAGCAGTGAGAAAGGGGGCGGTGAAGCTTTCTTT
V gene: TRBV10-3; clone size: few; J gene: TRBJ2-3; D gene: TRBD2; CDR3 protein: CAISLGLAGGQADTQYF; CDR3 DNA: TGTGCCATCAGCCTGGGACTAGCGGGGGGACAGGCAGATACGCAGTATTTT
V gene: TRBV6-6; clone size: NA; J gene: TRBJ1-4; D gene: NA; CDR3 protein: CASRIPANEKLFF; CDR3 DNA: TGTGCCAGCAGGATCCCTGCTAATGAAAAACTGTTTTTT